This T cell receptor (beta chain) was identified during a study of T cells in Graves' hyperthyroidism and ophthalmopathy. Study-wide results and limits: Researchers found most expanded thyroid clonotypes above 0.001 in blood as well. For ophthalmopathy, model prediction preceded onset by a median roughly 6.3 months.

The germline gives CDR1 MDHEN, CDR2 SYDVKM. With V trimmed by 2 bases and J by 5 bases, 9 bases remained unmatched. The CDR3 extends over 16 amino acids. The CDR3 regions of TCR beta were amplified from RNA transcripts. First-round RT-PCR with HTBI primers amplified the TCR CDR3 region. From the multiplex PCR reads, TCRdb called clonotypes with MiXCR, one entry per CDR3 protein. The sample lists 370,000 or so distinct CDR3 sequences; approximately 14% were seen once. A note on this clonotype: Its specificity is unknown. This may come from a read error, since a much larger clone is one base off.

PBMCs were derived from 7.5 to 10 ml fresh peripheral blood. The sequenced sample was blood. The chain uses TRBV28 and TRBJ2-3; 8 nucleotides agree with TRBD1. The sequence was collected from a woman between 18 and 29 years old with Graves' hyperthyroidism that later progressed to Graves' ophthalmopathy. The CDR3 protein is CASSLGVRGRRDTQYF. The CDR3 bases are TGTGCCAGCAGTTTAGGCGTCAGGGGGCGGAGAGATACGCAGTATTTT.